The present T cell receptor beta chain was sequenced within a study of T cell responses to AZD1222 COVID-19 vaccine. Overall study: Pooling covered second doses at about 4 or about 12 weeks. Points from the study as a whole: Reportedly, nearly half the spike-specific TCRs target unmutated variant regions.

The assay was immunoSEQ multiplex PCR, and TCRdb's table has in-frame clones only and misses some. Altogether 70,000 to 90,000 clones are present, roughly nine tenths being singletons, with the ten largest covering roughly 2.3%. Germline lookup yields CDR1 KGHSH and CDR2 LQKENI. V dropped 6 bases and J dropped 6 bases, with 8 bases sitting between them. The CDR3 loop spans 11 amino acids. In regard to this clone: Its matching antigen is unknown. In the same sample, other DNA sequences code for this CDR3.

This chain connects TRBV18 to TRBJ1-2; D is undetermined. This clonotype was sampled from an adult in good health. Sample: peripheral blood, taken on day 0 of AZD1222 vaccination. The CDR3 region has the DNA TGTGCCAGCTCTCCTGGGGATGGCTACACCTTC. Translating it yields CASSPGDGYTF.